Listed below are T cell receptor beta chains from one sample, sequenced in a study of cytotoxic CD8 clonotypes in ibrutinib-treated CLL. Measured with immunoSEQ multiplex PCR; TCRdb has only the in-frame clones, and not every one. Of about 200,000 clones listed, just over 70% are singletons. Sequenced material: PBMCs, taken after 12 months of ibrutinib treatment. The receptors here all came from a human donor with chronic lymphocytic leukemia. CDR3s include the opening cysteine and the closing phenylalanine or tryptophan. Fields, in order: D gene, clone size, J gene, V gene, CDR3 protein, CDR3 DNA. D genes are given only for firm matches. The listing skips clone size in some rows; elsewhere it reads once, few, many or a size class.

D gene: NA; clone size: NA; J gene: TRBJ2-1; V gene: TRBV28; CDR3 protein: CASSLSRAAQFF; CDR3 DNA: TGTGCCAGCAGTTTATCGAGGGCTGCGCAGTTCTTC
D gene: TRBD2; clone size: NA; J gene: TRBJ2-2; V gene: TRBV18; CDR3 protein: CASSPLHSGLAGANTGELFF; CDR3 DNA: TGTGCCAGCTCACCGTTGCATTCGGGACTAGCGGGAGCGAACACCGGGGAGCTGTTTTTT
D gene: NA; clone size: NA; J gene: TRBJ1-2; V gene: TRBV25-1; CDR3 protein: CASSEGPGTTF; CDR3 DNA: TGTGCCAGCAGTGAAGGTCCCGGGACAACCTTC
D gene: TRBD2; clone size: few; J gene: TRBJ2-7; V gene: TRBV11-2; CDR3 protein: CASSLAGTSLHEQYF; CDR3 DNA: TGTGCCAGCAGCTTAGCCGGGACTAGCCTCCACGAGCAGTACTTC
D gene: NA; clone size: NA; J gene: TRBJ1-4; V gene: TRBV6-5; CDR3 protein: CASSYEGGPNEKLFF; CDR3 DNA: TGTGCCAGCAGTTACGAGGGCGGACCTAATGAAAAACTGTTTTTT
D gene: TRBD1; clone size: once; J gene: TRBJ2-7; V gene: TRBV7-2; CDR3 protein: CASSSTGTGGFGEQYF; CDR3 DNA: TGTGCCAGCAGCTCTACCGGGACAGGGGGTTTCGGGGAGCAGTACTTC
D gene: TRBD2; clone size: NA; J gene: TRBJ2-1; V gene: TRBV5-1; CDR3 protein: CASSLRTSGASSYNEQFF; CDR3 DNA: TGCGCCAGCAGCCTAAGGACTAGCGGGGCGAGCTCCTACAATGAGCAGTTCTTC
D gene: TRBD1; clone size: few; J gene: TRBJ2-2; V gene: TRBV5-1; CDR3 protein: CASRTGDMDTGELFF; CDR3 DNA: TGCGCCAGCAGGACAGGGGATATGGACACCGGGGAGCTGTTTTTT
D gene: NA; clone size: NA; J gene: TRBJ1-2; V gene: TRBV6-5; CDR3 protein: CASSYSGRSVYRGYTF; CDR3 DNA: TGTGCCAGCAGTTACTCCGGCCGCTCTGTGTATCGTGGCTACACCTTC
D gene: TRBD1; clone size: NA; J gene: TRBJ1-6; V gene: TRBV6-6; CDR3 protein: CASRGTPYNSPLHF; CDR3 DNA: TGTGCCTCCAGGGGGACCCCCTATAATTCACCCCTCCACTTT
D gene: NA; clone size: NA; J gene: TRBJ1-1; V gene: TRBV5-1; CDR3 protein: CASSRRVGGTEAFF; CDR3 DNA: TGCGCCAGCAGCCGAAGAGTGGGAGGGACTGAAGCTTTCTTT
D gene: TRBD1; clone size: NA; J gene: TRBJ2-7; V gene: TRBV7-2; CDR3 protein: CASSSIQGAGYEQYF; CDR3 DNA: TGTGCCAGCAGCTCTATCCAGGGGGCTGGGTACGAGCAGTACTTC
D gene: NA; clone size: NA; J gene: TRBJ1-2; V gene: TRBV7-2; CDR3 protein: CASSLDFNANYGYTF; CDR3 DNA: TGTGCCAGCAGCTTGGATTTCAATGCTAACTATGGCTACACCTTC
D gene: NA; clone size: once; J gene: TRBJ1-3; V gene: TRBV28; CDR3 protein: CASSFFSGNTIYF; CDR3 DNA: TGTGCCAGCAGTTTTTTCTCTGGAAACACCATATATTTT
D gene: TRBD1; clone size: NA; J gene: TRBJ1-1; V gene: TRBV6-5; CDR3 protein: CASTLTGTGGVAFF; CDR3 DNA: TGTGCCAGCACCTTAACCGGGACAGGGGGCGTAGCTTTCTTT
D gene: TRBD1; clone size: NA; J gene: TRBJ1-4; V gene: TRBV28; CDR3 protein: CASSWTGTGNEKLFF; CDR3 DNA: TGTGCCAGCAGTTGGACCGGGACAGGGAATGAAAAACTGTTTTTT
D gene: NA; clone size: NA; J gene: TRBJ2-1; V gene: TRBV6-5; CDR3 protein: CASSYIGREEFF; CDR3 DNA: TGTGCCAGCAGTTACATCGGAAGGGAAGAGTTCTTC
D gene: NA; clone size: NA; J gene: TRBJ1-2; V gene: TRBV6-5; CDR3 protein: CASSRVQGRKGYTF; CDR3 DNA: TGTGCCAGCAGCCGCGTACAGGGCAGGAAGGGCTACACCTTC
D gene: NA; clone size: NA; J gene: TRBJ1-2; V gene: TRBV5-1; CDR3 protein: CASSLGGSTNYGYTF; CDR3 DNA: TGCGCCAGCAGCCTGGGGGGCAGTACTAACTATGGCTACACCTTC
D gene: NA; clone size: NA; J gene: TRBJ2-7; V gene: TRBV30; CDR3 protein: CAWSVYGEQYF; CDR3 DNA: TGTGCCTGGAGTGTTTACGGTGAGCAGTACTTC
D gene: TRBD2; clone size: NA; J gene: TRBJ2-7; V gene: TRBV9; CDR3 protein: CASSATGTSKYEQYF; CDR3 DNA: TGTGCCAGCAGCGCAACTGGGACTAGTAAGTACGAGCAGTACTTC
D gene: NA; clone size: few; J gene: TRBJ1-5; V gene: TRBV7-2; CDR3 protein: CASSVGQGGPQHF; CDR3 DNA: TGTGCCAGCAGTGTCGGTCAGGGTGGGCCCCAGCATTTT
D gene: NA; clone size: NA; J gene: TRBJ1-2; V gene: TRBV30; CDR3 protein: CAWGGYTF; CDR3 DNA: TGTGCCTGGGGTGGCTACACCTTC
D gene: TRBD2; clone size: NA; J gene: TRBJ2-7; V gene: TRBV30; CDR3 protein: CAWSVAFLAGEQYF; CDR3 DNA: TGTGCCTGGAGTGTAGCTTTTCTAGCGGGCGAGCAGTACTTC
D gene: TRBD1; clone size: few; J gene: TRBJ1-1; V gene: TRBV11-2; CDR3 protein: CASSRDRLNTEAFF; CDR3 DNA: TGTGCCAGCAGCCGGGACAGGCTGAACACTGAAGCTTTCTTT
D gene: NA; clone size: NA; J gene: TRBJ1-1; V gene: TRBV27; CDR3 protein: CASTRLDSMNTEAFF; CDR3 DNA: TGTGCCAGCACTAGACTGGACAGCATGAACACTGAAGCTTTCTTT
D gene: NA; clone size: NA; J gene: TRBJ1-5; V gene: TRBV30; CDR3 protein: CAWSEGTVGPQHF; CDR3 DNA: TGTGCCTGGAGTGAAGGGACGGTAGGGCCCCAGCATTTT
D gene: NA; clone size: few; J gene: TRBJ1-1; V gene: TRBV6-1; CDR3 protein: CASSEDIYRAEAFF; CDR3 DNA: TGTGCCAGCAGTGAAGACATCTATAGAGCTGAAGCTTTCTTT
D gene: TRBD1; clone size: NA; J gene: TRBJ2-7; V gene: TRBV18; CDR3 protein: CASSPDRSSYEQYF; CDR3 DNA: TGTGCCAGCTCTCCGGACAGGAGCTCCTACGAGCAGTACTTC
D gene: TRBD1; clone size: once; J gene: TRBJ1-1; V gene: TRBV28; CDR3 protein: CASSFLQGADTEAFF; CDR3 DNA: TGTGCCAGCAGTTTCCTACAGGGGGCCGACACTGAAGCTTTCTTT
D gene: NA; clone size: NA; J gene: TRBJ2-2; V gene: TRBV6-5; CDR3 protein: CASSYSTGELFF; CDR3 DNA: TGTGCCAGCAGTTACTCGACGGGGGAGCTGTTTTTT
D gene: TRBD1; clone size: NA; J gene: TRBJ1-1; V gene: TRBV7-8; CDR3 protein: CASTTQPGQFLPEAFF; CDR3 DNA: TGTGCCAGCACCACTCAACCGGGACAGTTTTTGCCTGAAGCTTTCTTT
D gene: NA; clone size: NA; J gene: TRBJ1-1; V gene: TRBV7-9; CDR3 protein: CASSLPGQNTEAFF; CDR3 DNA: TGTGCCAGCAGCCTACCGGGACAGAACACTGAAGCTTTCTTT
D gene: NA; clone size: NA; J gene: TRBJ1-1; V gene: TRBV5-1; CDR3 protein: CASSTGVARMNTEAFF; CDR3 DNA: TGCGCCAGCAGCACTGGGGTCGCAAGGATGAACACTGAAGCTTTCTTT
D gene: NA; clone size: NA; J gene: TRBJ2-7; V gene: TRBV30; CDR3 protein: CAWSVILGSEQYF; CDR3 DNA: TGTGCCTGGAGTGTAATCCTGGGGAGCGAGCAGTACTTC
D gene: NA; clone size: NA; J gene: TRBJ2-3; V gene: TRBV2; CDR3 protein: CASSSDRYTQYF; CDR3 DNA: TGTGCCAGCAGCTCCGACAGATATACGCAGTATTTT
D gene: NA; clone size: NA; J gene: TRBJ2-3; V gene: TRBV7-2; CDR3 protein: CASSFLGPDTQYF; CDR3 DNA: TGTGCCAGCAGCTTTCTAGGCCCAGATACGCAGTATTTT
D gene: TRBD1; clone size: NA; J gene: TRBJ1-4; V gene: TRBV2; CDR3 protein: CASSRQGAREKLFF; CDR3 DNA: TGTGCCAGCAGTAGACAGGGGGCGCGTGAAAAACTGTTTTTT
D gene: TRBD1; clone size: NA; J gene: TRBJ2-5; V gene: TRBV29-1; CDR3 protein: CSVEPLQGGETQYF; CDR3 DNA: TGCAGCGTTGAACCTTTACAGGGGGGCGAGACCCAGTACTTC
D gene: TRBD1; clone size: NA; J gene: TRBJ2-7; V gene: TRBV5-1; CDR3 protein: CASSPGGGTGYEQYF; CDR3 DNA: TGCGCCAGCAGCCCCGGGGGTGGGACAGGCTACGAGCAGTACTTC
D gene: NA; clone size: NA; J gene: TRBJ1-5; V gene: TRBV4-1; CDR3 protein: CASSPEQGRHQPQHF; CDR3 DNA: TGCGCCAGCAGCCCAGAGCAGGGTCGTCATCAGCCCCAGCATTTT
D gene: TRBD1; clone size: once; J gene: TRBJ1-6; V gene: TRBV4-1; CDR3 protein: CASSHRGESSYNSPLHF; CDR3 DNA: TGCGCCAGCAGCCACAGGGGGGAGAGCTCCTATAATTCACCCCTCCACTTT
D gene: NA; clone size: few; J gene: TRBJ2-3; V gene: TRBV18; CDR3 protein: CASSPGQGTDTQYF; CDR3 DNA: TGTGCCAGCTCACCGGGGCAGGGCACAGATACGCAGTATTTT